This is a list of T cell receptor beta chains from one sample in a study of identical twins. A single record per CDR3 protein comes from TCRdb applying MiXCR to the 5' RACE reads. The sample holds around 500,000 distinct CDR3 sequences, approximately 14% seen once. These sequences were also reported in another study, on yellow fever vaccine responses in identical twins.

Sequencing was performed on CD4+ T cells sorted from blood. The receptor source for this set is a woman aged 18-30 years in good health. Both conserved end residues are part of each CDR3. Each record gives: J gene, D gene, clone size, V gene, CDR3 DNA, CDR3 protein. The D gene is left open where the match is weak. For some rows the clone size is stated as once, few or many, or as a class when expanded; others skip it.

TRBJ2-1 - few TRBV20-1 TGCAGTGCTAGCAGCCATGAGCAGTTCTTC CSASSHEQFF
TRBJ2-7 TRBD2 - TRBV7-9 TGTGCCAGCAGCCCCATAGCGGGGGGGCAGGACGAGCAGTACTTC CASSPIAGGQDEQYF
TRBJ2-7 - - TRBV12-3/TRBV12-4 TGTGCCAGCACTGGTAGGCACGAGCAGTACTTC CASTGRHEQYF
TRBJ2-1 - - TRBV27 TGTGCCAGCACTATATTGGGGGGAGCCTCGAGAACCAATGAGCAGTTCTTC CASTILGGASRTNEQFF
TRBJ2-2 - - TRBV6-1 TGTGCCAGCAGTGCCAATTTCCAGGGCCCCCACACCGGGGAGCTGTTTTTT CASSANFQGPHTGELFF
TRBJ2-1 TRBD2 few TRBV11-2 TGTGCCAGCACTAGCGGGAGGGCTGAGCAGTTCTTC CASTSGRAEQFF
TRBJ2-1 TRBD1 - TRBV2 TGTGCCAGCAGTGAGGACAGGGCTCCAGGGAGCAATGAGCAGTTCTTC CASSEDRAPGSNEQFF
TRBJ2-1 - - TRBV6-2/TRBV6-3 TGTGCCAGCAGTTACGAGGGGTGGGACTACAATGAGCAGTTCTTC CASSYEGWDYNEQFF
TRBJ2-1 TRBD1 - TRBV5-6 TGTGCCAGCAGCTCTCTCGACCGGGACAGTCCTTACAATGAGCAGTTCTTC CASSSLDRDSPYNEQFF
TRBJ1-1 TRBD1 many TRBV12-3/TRBV12-4 TGTGCCAGCAGAAAACAGGGGGGAGGAACTGAAGCTTTCTTT CASRKQGGGTEAFF
TRBJ2-4 TRBD1 - TRBV25-1 TGTGCCAGCAGTGGACAGGGGGAAAAAAACATTCAGTACTTC CASSGQGEKNIQYF
TRBJ2-5 - - TRBV20-1 TGCAGTGCTAGATACAGAGACGGTGGGGGGACCCAGTACTTC CSARYRDGGGTQYF
TRBJ2-7 TRBD1 many TRBV29-1 TGCAGCGTGGGACAGGGGGTCTACGAGCAGTACTTC CSVGQGVYEQYF
TRBJ2-1 TRBD2 few TRBV6-2/TRBV6-3 TGTGCCAGCAGGCCCGACGGTGCGGGAGTTCGAGATGAGCAGTTCTTC CASRPDGAGVRDEQFF
TRBJ1-2 - few TRBV2 TGTGCCAGCAGTGACTATGGCTACACCTTC CASSDYGYTF
TRBJ1-2 TRBD1 - TRBV9 TGTGCCAGCAGCGCGTTTACAGGGGAGGGTGGCTACACCTTC CASSAFTGEGGYTF
TRBJ2-3 - few TRBV7-9 TGTGCCAGCAGCTTAGCGTTACGGGAGTTGAGTACAGATACGCAGTATTTT CASSLALRELSTDTQYF
TRBJ2-5 - few TRBV5-1 TGCGCCAGCAGCTTGGCTTCGGAGCAAGAGACCCAGTACTTC CASSLASEQETQYF
TRBJ2-2 - few TRBV12-3/TRBV12-4 TGTGCCAGCAGTTTACCAGGGAGGCTTACACCTTCCACCGGGGAGCTGTTTTTT CASSLPGRLTPSTGELFF
TRBJ2-3 TRBD1 - TRBV5-1 TGCGCCAGCAGCATCGGGACAGGGAGGCGCCGCACAGATACGCAGTATTTT CASSIGTGRRRTDTQYF
TRBJ1-2 - few TRBV7-9 TGTGCCAGCAGCTTAATCCAGGGCGGCTATGGCTACACCTTC CASSLIQGGYGYTF
TRBJ2-5 TRBD1 few TRBV5-1 TGCGCCAGCAGCTGGAACCACCGGGACAGCCAAGAGACCCAGTACTTC CASSWNHRDSQETQYF
TRBJ2-3 - - TRBV7-2 TGTGCCAGCAGCTTAGGACGCCCGGTCACAGATACGCAGTATTTT CASSLGRPVTDTQYF
TRBJ2-7 - many TRBV12-3/TRBV12-4 TGTGCCAGCAGTTACCCCTCCGGACGGGGGTTACGCTACGAGCAGTACTTC CASSYPSGRGLRYEQYF
TRBJ2-1 TRBD2 few TRBV5-1 TGCGCCAGCAGCTTTATTGCGGGAGGTATAAATGAGCAGTTCTTC CASSFIAGGINEQFF
TRBJ2-3 TRBD2 - TRBV2 TGTGCCAGTCGGCGGGAGGACTGGGGGCCAGATACGCAGTATTTT CASRREDWGPDTQYF
TRBJ2-7 TRBD1 - TRBV28 TGTGCCAGCAAAAAACCGGGACAGCTCTACGAGCAGTACTTC CASKKPGQLYEQYF
TRBJ2-2 - - TRBV27 TGTGCCAGCAGTTCGCCGACAGGTCTAGCCACCGGGGAGCTGTTTTTT CASSSPTGLATGELFF
TRBJ1-4 - - TRBV25-1 TGTGCCAGCAGTGACCCTAAGGGTGAAAAACTGTTTTTT CASSDPKGEKLFF
TRBJ2-7 TRBD2 - TRBV23-1 TGCGCCAGCAGTCAAGACCCGGGACTAGCGGACTCCTACGAGCAGTACTTC CASSQDPGLADSYEQYF
TRBJ1-5 TRBD1 few TRBV5-5 TGTGCCAGCAGCCTGCCCGGGACAGGGGATCAGCCCCAGCATTTT CASSLPGTGDQPQHF
TRBJ2-7 TRBD1 - TRBV6-1 TGTGCCAGCATCGCTCGGGACAGGGGCTCCTACGAGCAGTACTTC CASIARDRGSYEQYF
TRBJ2-7 - - TRBV11-2 TGTGCCAGCAGCTTAAAGGAGGGAAGGCAGTACTTC CASSLKEGRQYF
TRBJ2-4 - - TRBV6-5 TGTGCCAGCAGTTACTCCCCTCAGGAAAACATTCAGTACTTC CASSYSPQENIQYF
TRBJ2-1 - few TRBV3-1 TGTGCCAGCAGCCTCCTTGTCAATGAGCAGTTCTTC CASSLLVNEQFF
TRBJ2-3 - few TRBV15 TGTGCCACCAGCAGATCCCGCGCTAGCACTAGCACAGATACGCAGTATTTT CATSRSRASTSTDTQYF
TRBJ1-4 TRBD1 many TRBV7-9 TGTGCCAGCAGCTCGGGACAGACTAATGAAAAACTGTTTTTT CASSSGQTNEKLFF
TRBJ2-1 TRBD1 few TRBV4-3 TGCGCCAGCAGCCAAGATAAAGTCCATGGGACAGGGTCCTACAATGAGCAGTTCTTC CASSQDKVHGTGSYNEQFF
TRBJ2-1 TRBD2 many TRBV5-1 TGCGCCAGCAGCTCCGGGACTACCCCATCCTACAATGAGCAGTTCTTC CASSSGTTPSYNEQFF
TRBJ2-7 TRBD1 - TRBV24-1 TGTGCCACCAGTGACACGGGACAGGGGGCAGGGGAGCAGTACTTC CATSDTGQGAGEQYF
TRBJ2-1 - - TRBV18 TGTGCCAGCTCACCGATTGGTCAAGAGCAGTTCTTC CASSPIGQEQFF
TRBJ2-3 TRBD2 - TRBV20-1 TGCAGCAGGACTAGCGGGACGAAAGATACGCAGTATTTT CSRTSGTKDTQYF
TRBJ2-1 TRBD2 few TRBV5-1 TGCGCCAGCAGCGCGCGGCGGACCCTAGCGGGGGGGAATAATGAGCAGTTCTTC CASSARRTLAGGNNEQFF
TRBJ2-7 TRBD1 few TRBV29-1 TGCAGCGTTGAGGCCCGACAGGGCGTTAACTACGAGCAGTACTTC CSVEARQGVNYEQYF
TRBJ2-1 TRBD1 few TRBV4-1 TGCGCCAGCAGACCGAATCCGGGACAGGGTTCTGGGAATGAGCAGTTCTTC CASRPNPGQGSGNEQFF
TRBJ2-7 - - TRBV12-3/TRBV12-4 TGTGCCAGCAGTTTCGCGACCTGGGAGCAGTACTTC CASSFATWEQYF
TRBJ2-2 TRBD2 few TRBV12-3/TRBV12-4 TGTGCCAGCAGCGGGGGGATACCGAACACCGGGGAGCTGTTTTTT CASSGGIPNTGELFF
TRBJ1-1 - once TRBV20-1 TGCAGTGCGCCGTCCCGAGGGTGGGCTGAAGCTTTCTTT CSAPSRGWAEAFF
TRBJ2-7 TRBD2 - TRBV7-9 TGTGCCAGCAGCCCCTCCGGGGGGGCCCGAGTAGTGCAGTACTTC CASSPSGGARVVQYF
TRBJ2-3 TRBD1 - TRBV20-1 TGCAGTGCTAGCCGTGGTGACAGGGCCGCAGATACGCAGTATTTT CSASRGDRAADTQYF
TRBJ2-6 - once TRBV5-6 TGTGCCAGCAGCTTCAGGAAAGGGGCCAACGTCCTGACTTTC CASSFRKGANVLTF
TRBJ2-5 - - TRBV28 TGTGCCAGCAGTTTATCTTCCGGGCTCGCGGAGACCCAGTACTTC CASSLSSGLAETQYF
TRBJ1-1 - many TRBV11-2 TGTGCCAGCAGCTCCCTGCAGGGAAGGAACACTGAAGCTTTCTTT CASSSLQGRNTEAFF
TRBJ2-3 TRBD2 few TRBV6-1 TGTGCCAGCAGGGGACTAGCGGGGGGAAGCTGGACGCAGTATTTT CASRGLAGGSWTQYF
TRBJ2-1 TRBD2 - TRBV12-3/TRBV12-4 TGTGCCAGCAGTTTAGTAGGACTAGCGGGATCCCCCTCCTACAATGAGCAGTTCTTC CASSLVGLAGSPSYNEQFF
TRBJ2-6 - few TRBV28 TGTGCCAGCAGCTGGGGGGCGGGATCCGGGGCCAACGTCCTGACTTTC CASSWGAGSGANVLTF
TRBJ2-2 - many TRBV3-1 TGTGCCAGCAGCTTTGCCGGGAACACCGGGGAGCTGTTTTTT CASSFAGNTGELFF
TRBJ2-7 TRBD1 few TRBV5-1 TGCGCCAGCAGCTACGGACGACAGGGGAACTACGAGCAGTACTTC CASSYGRQGNYEQYF
TRBJ2-3 TRBD2 - TRBV27 TGTGCCAGCACCATTAGCGGGAGGGAAACAGATACGCAGTATTTT CASTISGRETDTQYF